These T cell receptor beta chains were read from a single sample in a study of blood T cell repertoires in COVID-19. Clones were sequenced by immunoSEQ multiplex PCR, and TCRdb holds only the in-frame ones, with some missing. The repertoire includes over 150,000 clones, 70% to 90% of them detected once, and 8.3% sits in the top ten. Sequencing used peripheral blood. Receptors originate from an older woman with COVID-19, enrolled during active disease. Each CDR3 is given with its conserved first and last residue. Fields, in order: CDR3 protein, CDR3 DNA, J gene, V gene, clone size, D gene. A D gene is named only where the DNA matches it firmly. Some rows have no size entry. The others give once, few or many, or a class for an expanded clone.

CDR3: CASSLSASGGLNIQYF
DNA: TGTGCCAGCAGTTTATCCGCCAGCGGGGGCCTAAACATTCAGTACTTC
J: TRBJ2-4
V: TRBV27
size: -
D: TRBD2

CDR3: CASSDRVPADTQYF
DNA: TGTGCCAGCAGCGACAGGGTTCCCGCAGATACGCAGTATTTT
J: TRBJ2-3
V: TRBV11-2
size: -
D: TRBD1

CDR3: CSVGRAVWEQYF
DNA: TGCAGCGTGGGGAGGGCCGTATGGGAGCAGTACTTC
J: TRBJ2-7
V: TRBV29-1
size: -
D: TRBD2

CDR3: CATSKTGGDETQYF
DNA: TGTGCCACCAGTAAGACAGGGGGGGACGAGACCCAGTACTTC
J: TRBJ2-5
V: TRBV24-1
size: once
D: TRBD1

CDR3: CASSPRGRNTEAFF
DNA: TGTGCCAGCTCACCCAGGGGGCGGAACACTGAAGCTTTCTTT
J: TRBJ1-1
V: TRBV18
size: -
D: TRBD1

CDR3: CATSRGQGQGGYTF
DNA: TGTGCCACCAGCAGAGGACAGGGCCAGGGGGGCTACACCTTC
J: TRBJ1-2
V: TRBV15
size: -
D: TRBD1

CDR3: CASSPGKGARTEAFF
DNA: TGTGCCAGCAGCCCCGGCAAGGGGGCGCGAACTGAAGCTTTCTTT
J: TRBJ1-1
V: TRBV3-1/TRBV3-2
size: once
D: TRBD1

CDR3: CASSPGASGASYEQYF
DNA: TGTGCTAGCAGCCCCGGAGCCAGCGGGGCCTCCTACGAGCAGTACTTC
J: TRBJ2-7
V: TRBV7-7
size: few
D: TRBD2

CDR3: CASSTRAVGRTDTQYF
DNA: TGTGCCAGCAGCACTCGGGCGGTGGGGAGAACAGATACGCAGTATTTT
J: TRBJ2-3
V: TRBV9
size: -
D: -

CDR3: CASSQKVGTGVFHEQFF
DNA: TGTGCCAGCAGCCAGAAAGTCGGGACAGGGGTTTTTCATGAGCAGTTCTTC
J: TRBJ2-1
V: TRBV3-1/TRBV3-2
size: -
D: TRBD1

CDR3: CASTTGTGMLHGYTF
DNA: TGTGCCAGCACCACCGGGACAGGAATGCTCCATGGCTACACCTTC
J: TRBJ1-2
V: TRBV28
size: -
D: TRBD1

CDR3: CASSFGQVGSTEAFF
DNA: TGCGCCAGCAGCTTCGGACAGGTGGGAAGCACTGAAGCTTTCTTT
J: TRBJ1-1
V: TRBV5-1
size: -
D: TRBD1

CDR3: CASSISTKAGGPFTQYF
DNA: TGTGCCAGTAGTATATCCACCAAAGCGGGAGGCCCCTTTACGCAGTATTTT
J: TRBJ2-3
V: TRBV19
size: once
D: TRBD2

CDR3: CASSYSGRGTEAFF
DNA: TGTGCCAGCAGTTACTCGGGCAGGGGCACTGAAGCTTTCTTT
J: TRBJ1-1
V: TRBV6-5
size: -
D: -

CDR3: CASSLALSGVEKLFF
DNA: TGCGCCAGCAGCTTGGCCCTCTCCGGGGTTGAAAAACTGTTTTTT
J: TRBJ1-4
V: TRBV5-1
size: -
D: -

CDR3: CASSSQGNQPQHF
DNA: TGTGCCAGCAGCTCTCAGGGGAATCAGCCCCAGCATTTT
J: TRBJ1-5
V: TRBV7-8
size: -
D: -

CDR3: CASSYSAGITYNEQFF
DNA: TGTGCCAGCAGTTACTCGGCGGGGATAACCTACAATGAGCAGTTCTTC
J: TRBJ2-1
V: TRBV6-5
size: -
D: -

CDR3: CASSPQGGTNEKLFF
DNA: TGTGCCAGCAGCCCACAGGGGGGTACTAATGAAAAACTGTTTTTT
J: TRBJ1-4
V: TRBV5-6
size: -
D: TRBD1

CDR3: CASSLQGFSPGNTIYF
DNA: TGCGCCAGCAGCTTGCAGGGCTTCTCGCCTGGAAACACCATATATTTT
J: TRBJ1-3
V: TRBV5-1
size: -
D: -

CDR3: CSAQDGNTIYF
DNA: TGCAGTGCTCAGGATGGCAACACCATATATTTT
J: TRBJ1-3
V: TRBV20-1
size: -
D: -

CDR3: CASSELGGGMYNEQFF
DNA: TGTGCCAGCAGTGAGCTGGGCGGGGGGATGTACAATGAGCAGTTCTTC
J: TRBJ2-1
V: TRBV6-4
size: -
D: TRBD2

CDR3: CATSRDQGDSNQPQHF
DNA: TGTGCCACCAGCAGAGATCAGGGGGATAGCAATCAGCCCCAGCATTTT
J: TRBJ1-5
V: TRBV15
size: -
D: TRBD1

CDR3: CATSRDRGLGDTQYF
DNA: TGTGCCACCAGCAGAGATCGGGGACTAGGGGATACGCAGTATTTT
J: TRBJ2-3
V: TRBV15
size: -
D: TRBD2

CDR3: CASRLAASTDTQYF
DNA: TGTGCCAGCAGGCTAGCGGCAAGCACAGATACGCAGTATTTT
J: TRBJ2-3
V: TRBV2
size: -
D: TRBD2

CDR3: CASSPRLGRGSSGANVLTF
DNA: TGTGCCAGCAGCCCGCGATTGGGCAGGGGGAGCTCTGGGGCCAACGTCCTGACTTTC
J: TRBJ2-6
V: TRBV7-6
size: -
D: TRBD1

CDR3: CASSLQPGQPQHF
DNA: TGTGCCAGCAGCTTGCAACCGGGGCAGCCCCAGCATTTT
J: TRBJ1-5
V: TRBV5-6
size: -
D: -

CDR3: CASSRRTGPGGNTIYF
DNA: TGTGCCAGCAGCCGCCGCACAGGGCCCGGAGGAAACACCATATATTTT
J: TRBJ1-3
V: TRBV5-6
size: -
D: -

CDR3: CASSLVSGDTQYF
DNA: TGTGCCAGCAGCTTGGTATCGGGTGATACGCAGTATTTT
J: TRBJ2-3
V: TRBV5-8
size: -
D: -

CDR3: CASSLPQAPNYGYTF
DNA: TGCGCCAGCAGCTTACCACAGGCGCCAAACTATGGCTACACCTTC
J: TRBJ1-2
V: TRBV5-1
size: -
D: -

CDR3: CASSLGQISNQPQHF
DNA: TGTGCCAGCAGCTTAGGGCAGATTAGCAATCAGCCCCAGCATTTT
J: TRBJ1-5
V: TRBV7-2
size: -
D: -

CDR3: CASGSGPPLNTQYF
DNA: TGCGCCAGCGGGAGCGGACCACCCTTGAATACGCAGTATTTT
J: TRBJ2-3
V: TRBV5-1
size: -
D: -

CDR3: CASSESRLAIEWDTQYF
DNA: TGCGCCAGCAGTGAGTCTCGACTAGCAATTGAATGGGATACGCAGTATTTT
J: TRBJ2-3
V: TRBV10-2
size: -
D: TRBD2

CDR3: CASSQGQGAGGNTIYF
DNA: TGTGCCAGCAGCCAAGGGCAGGGGGCCGGAGGAAACACCATATATTTT
J: TRBJ1-3
V: TRBV3-1/TRBV3-2
size: -
D: TRBD1

CDR3: CASSYGTRGGYTF
DNA: TGTGCCAGCAGTTACGGAACCAGGGGAGGCTACACCTTC
J: TRBJ1-2
V: TRBV6-5
size: -
D: -

CDR3: CASSLAVAFPQYF
DNA: TGTGCCAGCAGCTTAGCGGTAGCGTTTCCGCAGTATTTT
J: TRBJ2-3
V: TRBV7-9
size: -
D: -